The clone carrying this T cell receptor (beta chain) was seen once. Its matching antigen is unknown. The entry originates in a study of cytomegalovirus exposure and HLA in healthy donors. Study background: HLA-typed donors were the source of roughly 80 million unique TCRs held in an early data release.

Study findings and constraints: In an earlier analysis, productive rearrangement rates for most beta V segments clustered near 87% or 30%.

With 60 Vbeta and 13 Jbeta primers, the PCR was carried out. In the original workflow: Later analysis identified tens of millions of unique TCR beta chains, roughly 11 million shared. Only in-frame clones appear in the TCRdb table, and some are missing; sequencing was by immunoSEQ multiplex PCR. The V and J calls and clone size are taken from that table; D and trimming were inferred from the DNA. The sample yields more than 95,000 clones, around 67% seen once. The CDR3 is 16 residues long. The V gene's germline CDR1 is LNHNV and CDR2 YYDKDF (reference sequence). V trimming: 1 base; J trimming: 3 bases; junction bases outside the gene matches: 2.

This clonotype was sampled from a man aged 55-75 years in good health and CMV-seropositive. The specimen sequenced was PBMCs. J is TRBJ2-5 and V is TRBV15; 13 nucleotides line up with TRBD2. CDR3 protein: CATSRGGTSGEETQYF. In nucleotides, the CDR3 is TGTGCCACCAGCAGAGGTGGGACTAGCGGGGAAGAGACCCAGTACTTC.